The 18 T cell receptor beta chains below all came from one sample that was sequenced in a study of cytomegalovirus exposure and HLA in healthy donors. This PCR relied on a set of 60 Vbeta primers and 13 Jbeta primers. Produced via immunoSEQ multiplex PCR; TCRdb's table is partial and in-frame only. The sample gives 120,000 to 150,000 clones, 79% of which show up once; approximately 0.97% is in the top ten. The sample consisted of PBMCs. Every receptor here comes from a man younger than 35 in good health and CMV-seronegative.

The chain joins TRBV9 to TRBJ2-5; TRBD2 aligns across 7 bases. Trimming removed 4 bases from V and 5 bases from J; junction bases left unmatched: 5. Germline assignment: CDR1 SGDLS and CDR2 YYNGEE. CDR3 length equals 13 residues. The CDR3 sequence is CASSRSGAETQYF. The CDR3 DNA reads as TGTGCCAGCAGCCGCAGCGGGGCTGAGACCCAGTACTTC.

This clone was observed a single time. The CDR3 nucleotides read TGTGCCAGCAGCGTAGACGTGGGGAGTGGCACTGAAGCTTTCTTT. Translating gives CASSVDVGSGTEAFF. The chain carries TRBV9 and TRBJ1-1; D gene ambiguous. V was clipped by 0 bases and J by 4 bases, with 13 bases between them. Germline-derived CDR1 and CDR2 are SGDLS and YYNGEE. The CDR3 extends over 15 amino acids. Full variable domain (remainder filled in from reference TRBV9 and TRBJ1-1): DSGVTQTPKHLITATGQRVTLRCSPRSGDLSVYWYQQSLDQGLQFLIQYYNGEERAKGNILERFSAQQFPDLHSELNLSSLELGDSALYFCASSVDVGSGTEAFFGQGTRLTVV.

The V gene is TRBV5-4, the J gene TRBJ1-2, with 8 bases lining up with TRBD1. From germline, CDR1 is SGHNT and CDR2 YYREEE (reference sequence). The trim removed 9 bases at V and 7 bases at J, leaving 11 bases unmatched. This CDR3 region has 13 residues. CDR3 DNA: TGTGCCACCGCATACGGACAGGGATCTGGCTACACCTTC. As protein: CATAYGQGSGYTF.

This clone was seen a single time. The rearrangement links TRBV19 to TRBJ2-1; 8 nucleotides agree with TRBD1. From germline, CDR1 is LNHDA and CDR2 SQIVND (reference sequence). Losses at the gene ends were 3 bases for V and 7 bases for J; bases not matched to a gene: 8. CDR3 length: 15 amino acids. The DNA of the CDR3 is TGTGCCAGTAGTATTAGGGGACAGGAGCCGAATGAGCAGTTCTTC. Amino acid sequence: CASSIRGQEPNEQFF.

The chain employs TRBV5-8 and TRBJ2-7; 9 nucleotides agree with TRBD1. Germline V gives CDR1 SGHTS, CDR2 YDEGEE. This CDR3 spans 16 amino acids. The junction had 8 bases not matched to a gene; V was cut back by 1 base and J by 3 bases. In DNA, the CDR3 is TGTGCCAGCAGCTTGTACTCCGGGACAGGGAACTACGAGCAGTACTTC. It is translated as CASSLYSGTGNYEQYF.

This sequence joins TRBV5-6 and TRBJ2-7, with D maybe TRBD1 (6 bases). The V gene lost 5 bases and the J gene lost 6 bases, with 18 bases spanning the gap. The CDR3 totals 14 residues. CDR1 and CDR2 from the germline V gene are SGHDT and YYEEEE. CDR3 sequence: CASRQVGAVGEQYF. In DNA, the CDR3 is TGTGCCAGCAGACAAGTGGGGGCTGTGGGCGAGCAGTACTTC.

The rearrangement joins TRBV5-4 to TRBJ2-5, with D perhaps matching TRBD1 (6 bases). CDR1 and CDR2 from the germline V gene are SGHNT and YYREEE (reference sequence). With 1 base removed from V and 1 base from J, the gap between germline ends came to 8 bases. The CDR3 sequence is 14 residues long. In DNA, the CDR3 is TGTGCCAGCAGCTTGAAACAGGGCCAAGAGACCCAGTACTTC. Its protein product is CASSLKQGQETQYF.

The chain employs TRBV19 and TRBJ1-5, with D possibly TRBD1 on 6 matching bases. Trimming removed 5 bases at V and 0 bases at J, with 14 bases between. The CDR3 has 16 amino acids. Germline V gene sequence: CDR1 LNHDA, CDR2 SQIVND (reference sequence). This CDR3 reads CASSAIQGYSNQPQHF. DNA for the CDR3: TGTGCCAGTAGTGCTATACAGGGCTATAGCAATCAGCCCCAGCATTTT.

CDR3 in DNA: TGCGCCAGCAGCCCCATAATCGGACAGGGTGGGGGCTACACCTTC. Its protein product is CASSPIIGQGGGYTF. The chain joins TRBV5-1 to TRBJ1-2; 8 bases line up with TRBD1. The CDR3 covers 15 residues. Germline V gene sequence: CDR1 SGHRS, CDR2 YFSETQ. Trimming removed 4 bases from V and 8 bases from J; junction bases left unmatched: 13. Combining the CDR3 with reference TRBV5-1 and TRBJ1-2 gives the whole variable domain KAGVTQTPRYLIKTRGQQVTLSCSPISGHRSVSWYQQTPGQGLQFLFEYFSETQRNKGNFPGRFSGRQFSNSRSEMNVSTLELGDSALYLCASSPIIGQGGGYTFGSGTRLTVV.

The chain employs TRBV7-9 and TRBJ2-7; TRBD1 agrees at 9 bases. CDR3 size: 15 residues. Losses at the gene ends were 0 bases for V and 2 bases for J; bases not matched to a gene: 2. Germline V gene data show CDR1 as SEHNR and CDR2 as FQNEAQ (reference sequence). CDR3 residues: CASSLAGQGPYEQYF. Written as DNA, the CDR3 is TGTGCCAGCAGCTTAGCGGGACAGGGCCCCTACGAGCAGTACTTC.

V gene TRBV19 combines with J gene TRBJ1-1; the D gene is possibly TRBD1 (6 bases). The germline gives CDR1 LNHDA, CDR2 SQIVND (reference sequence). CDR3 length equals 17 residues. V gave up 3 bases and J gave up 2 bases, with 19 bases separating them. Here the CDR3 reads CASSIRGRDRPNTEAFF. CDR3 DNA: TGTGCCAGTAGTATTCGGGGACGCGACAGGCCTAACACTGAAGCTTTCTTT.

The genes are TRBV5-1 and TRBJ2-2, with D possibly matching TRBD1 (5 bases). CDR3 length equals 14 residues. Germline CDR1 and CDR2: SGHRS and YFSETQ. The V end was cut by 2 bases, the J end by 8 bases, with 13 bases between. For the CDR3, the DNA is TGCGCCAGCAGCTTAGCAGGGCTGGATGGGGAGCTGTTTTTT. It encodes CASSLAGLDGELFF. Full variable domain (remainder filled in from reference TRBV5-1 and TRBJ2-2): KAGVTQTPRYLIKTRGQQVTLSCSPISGHRSVSWYQQTPGQGLQFLFEYFSETQRNKGNFPGRFSGRQFSNSRSEMNVSTLELGDSALYLCASSLAGLDGELFFGEGSRLTVL.

The genes are TRBV5-1 and TRBJ1-2; D unclear. Germline V lookup: CDR1 SGHRS, CDR2 YFSETQ. The V and J ends lost 5 bases and 8 bases respectively, with 16 bases between them. The CDR3 covers 13 residues. As DNA, the CDR3 is TGCGCCAGCAGTCCCCGGGGAATGGGCGGCTACACCTTC. It yields the protein CASSPRGMGGYTF.

This chain joins TRBV23-1 and TRBJ2-5; a possible D gene is TRBD1 (6 bases). TRBV23-1 is filed as an ORF, its function uncertain. Trimming stripped 2 bases from V and 5 bases from J, with 6 bases between. The CDR3 covers 12 residues. The CDR3 coding sequence is TGCGCCAGCAGTCAACAGGGGGAGACCCAGTACTTC. It specifies CASSQQGETQYF.

This clone has only one observation. The chain couples TRBV27 to TRBJ2-7; D uncertain. V lost 0 bases to trimming and J lost 6 bases, with 12 bases between them. The V gene's germline CDR1 is MNHEY and CDR2 SMNVEV (reference sequence). The CDR3 is 14 residues long. CDR3 coding DNA: TGTGCCAGCAGTTTATCGGCGTTTCAGCGCGAGCAGTACTTC. Translating it yields CASSLSAFQREQYF.

The chain is built from TRBV30 and TRBJ1-5; D perhaps matches TRBD1 (5 bases). The germline CDR1 and CDR2 sequences are GTSNPN and SVGIG (reference sequence). V lost 2 bases and J lost 2, with 10 bases in between. The CDR3 contains 14 residues. CDR3 loop: CAWSKDIRNQPQHF. CDR3 bases: TGTGCCTGGAGTAAGGACATTCGCAATCAGCCCCAGCATTTT. The variable domain in full, with the rest retrieved from reference TRBV30 and TRBJ1-5, is SQTIHQWPATLVQPVGSPLSLECTVEGTSNPNLYWYRQAAGRGLQLLFYSVGIGQISSEVPQNLSASRPQDRQFILSSKKLLLSDSGFYLCAWSKDIRNQPQHFGDGTRLSIL.

The chain uses TRBV10-1 and TRBJ2-1; no clear D gene. The CDR3 loop spans 13 amino acids. Germline V gene data show CDR1 as WNHNN and CDR2 as SYGVQD (reference sequence). Trimming pared 3 bases from V and 2 bases from J, leaving 5 bases between. Here the CDR3 DNA reads TGCGCCAGCAGTGAAGAGGCCTACAATGAGCAGTTCTTC. This codes for CASSEEAYNEQFF.

J is TRBJ1-2 and V is TRBV6-5; TRBD1 might be the D (5 bases). Germline V gene data show CDR1 as MNHEY and CDR2 as SVGAGI. The CDR3 totals 13 residues. Trimming cost V 8 bases and J 5 bases, with 15 bases left between them. The CDR3 bases are TGTGCCAGCGACGCGGAGGGGATTTATGGCTACACCTTC. Protein product: CASDAEGIYGYTF.